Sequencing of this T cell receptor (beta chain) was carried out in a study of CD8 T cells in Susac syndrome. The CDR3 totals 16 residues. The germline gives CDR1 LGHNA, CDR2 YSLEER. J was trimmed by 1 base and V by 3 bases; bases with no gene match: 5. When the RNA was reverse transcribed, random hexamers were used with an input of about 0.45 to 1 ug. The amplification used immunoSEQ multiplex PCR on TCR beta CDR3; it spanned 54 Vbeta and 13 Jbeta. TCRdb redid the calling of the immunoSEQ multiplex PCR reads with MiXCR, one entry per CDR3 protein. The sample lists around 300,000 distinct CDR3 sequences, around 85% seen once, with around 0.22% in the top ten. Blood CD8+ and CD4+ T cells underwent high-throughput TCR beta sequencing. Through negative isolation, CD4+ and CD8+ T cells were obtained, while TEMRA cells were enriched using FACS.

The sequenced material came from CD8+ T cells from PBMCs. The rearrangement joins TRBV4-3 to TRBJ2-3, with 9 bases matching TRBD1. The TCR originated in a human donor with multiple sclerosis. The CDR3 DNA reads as TGCGCCAGCAGCCATTCGACAGGGGGGCGCACAGATACGCAGTATTTT. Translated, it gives CASSHSTGGRTDTQYF.